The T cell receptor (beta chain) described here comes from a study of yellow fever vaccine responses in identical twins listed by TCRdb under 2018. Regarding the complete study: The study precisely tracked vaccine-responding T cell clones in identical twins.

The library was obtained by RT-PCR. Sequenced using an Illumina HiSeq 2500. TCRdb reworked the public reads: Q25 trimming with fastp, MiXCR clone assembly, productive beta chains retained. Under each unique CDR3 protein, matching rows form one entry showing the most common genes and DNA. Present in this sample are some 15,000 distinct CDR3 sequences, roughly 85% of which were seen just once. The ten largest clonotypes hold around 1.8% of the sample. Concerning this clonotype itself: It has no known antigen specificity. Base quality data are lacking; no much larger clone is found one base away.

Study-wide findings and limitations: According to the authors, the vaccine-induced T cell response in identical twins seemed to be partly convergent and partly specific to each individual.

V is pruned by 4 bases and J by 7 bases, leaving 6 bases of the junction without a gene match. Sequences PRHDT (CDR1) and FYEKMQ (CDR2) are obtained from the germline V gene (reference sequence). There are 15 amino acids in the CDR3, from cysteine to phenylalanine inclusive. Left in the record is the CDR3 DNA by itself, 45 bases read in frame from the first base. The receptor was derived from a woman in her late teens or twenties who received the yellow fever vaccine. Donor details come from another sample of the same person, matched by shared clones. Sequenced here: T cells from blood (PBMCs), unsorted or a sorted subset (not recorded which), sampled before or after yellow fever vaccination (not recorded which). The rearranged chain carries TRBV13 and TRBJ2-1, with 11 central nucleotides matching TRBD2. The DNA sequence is TGTGCCAGCAGCTCGGGGACTAGCGGACGAAATGAGCAGTTCTTC. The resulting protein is CASSSGTSGRNEQFF.